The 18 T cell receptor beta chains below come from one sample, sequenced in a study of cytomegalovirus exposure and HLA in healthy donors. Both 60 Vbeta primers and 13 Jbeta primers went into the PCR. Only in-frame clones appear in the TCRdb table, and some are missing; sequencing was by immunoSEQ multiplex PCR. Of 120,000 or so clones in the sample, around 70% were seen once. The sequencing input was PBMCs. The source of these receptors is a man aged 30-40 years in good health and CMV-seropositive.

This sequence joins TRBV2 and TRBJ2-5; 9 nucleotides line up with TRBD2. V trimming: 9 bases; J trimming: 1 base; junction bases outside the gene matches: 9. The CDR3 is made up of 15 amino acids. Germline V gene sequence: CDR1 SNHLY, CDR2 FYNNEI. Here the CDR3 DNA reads TGTGCCAGAGCACGTGAAGCGGGAGGCCAAGAGACCCAGTACTTC. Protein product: CARAREAGGQETQYF.

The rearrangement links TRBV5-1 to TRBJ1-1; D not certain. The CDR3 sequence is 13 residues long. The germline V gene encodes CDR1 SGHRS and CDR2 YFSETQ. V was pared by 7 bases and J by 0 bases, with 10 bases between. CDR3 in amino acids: CASGSGMNTEAFF. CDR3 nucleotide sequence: TGCGCCAGCGGGTCAGGAATGAACACTGAAGCTTTCTTT.

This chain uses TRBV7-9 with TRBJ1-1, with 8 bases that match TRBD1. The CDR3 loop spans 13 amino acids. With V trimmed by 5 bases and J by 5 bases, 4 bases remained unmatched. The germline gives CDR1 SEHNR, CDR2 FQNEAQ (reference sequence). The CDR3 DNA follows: TGTGCCAGCAGCGGCCGGGACAGGACTGAAGCTTTCTTT. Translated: CASSGRDRTEAFF.

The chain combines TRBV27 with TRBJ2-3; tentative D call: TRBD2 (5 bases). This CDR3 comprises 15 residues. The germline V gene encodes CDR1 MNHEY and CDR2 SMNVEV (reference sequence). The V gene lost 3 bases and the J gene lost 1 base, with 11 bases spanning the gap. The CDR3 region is CASSFFQRGTDTQYF. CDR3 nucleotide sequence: TGTGCCAGCAGTTTTTTCCAGAGGGGCACAGATACGCAGTATTTT.

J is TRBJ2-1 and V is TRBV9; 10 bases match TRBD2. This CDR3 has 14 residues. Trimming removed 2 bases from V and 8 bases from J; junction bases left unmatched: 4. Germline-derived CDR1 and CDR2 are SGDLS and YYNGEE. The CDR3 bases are TGTGCCAGCAGCGTCCTTCTAGCGGGGGATGAGCAGTTCTTC. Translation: CASSVLLAGDEQFF.

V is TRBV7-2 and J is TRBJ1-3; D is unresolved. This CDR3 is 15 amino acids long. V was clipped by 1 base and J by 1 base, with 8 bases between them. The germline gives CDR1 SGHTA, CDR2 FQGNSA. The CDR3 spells CASSLDSLSGNTIYF. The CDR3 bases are TGTGCCAGCAGCTTAGACAGCCTTTCTGGAAACACCATATATTTT.

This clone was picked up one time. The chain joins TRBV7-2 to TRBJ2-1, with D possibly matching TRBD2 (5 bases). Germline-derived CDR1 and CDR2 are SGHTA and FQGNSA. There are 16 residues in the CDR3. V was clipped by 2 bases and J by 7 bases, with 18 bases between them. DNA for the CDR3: TGTGCCAGCAGCTTATCTTTGGCGGGCCTACAGAATGAGCAGTTCTTC. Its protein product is CASSLSLAGLQNEQFF.

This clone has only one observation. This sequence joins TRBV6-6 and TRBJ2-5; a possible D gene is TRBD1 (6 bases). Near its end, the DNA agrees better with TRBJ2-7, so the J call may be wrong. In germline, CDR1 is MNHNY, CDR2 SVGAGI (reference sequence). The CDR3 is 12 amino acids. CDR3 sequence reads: CASTPTGREQYF. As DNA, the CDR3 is TGTGCCAGCACCCCCACAGGGCGCGAGCAGTACTTC.

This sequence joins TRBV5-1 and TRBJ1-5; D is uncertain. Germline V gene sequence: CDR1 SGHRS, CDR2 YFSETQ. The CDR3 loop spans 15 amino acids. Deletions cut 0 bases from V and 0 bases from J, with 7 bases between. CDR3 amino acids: CASSLGLNSNQPQHF. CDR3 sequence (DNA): TGCGCCAGCAGCTTGGGACTAAATAGCAATCAGCCCCAGCATTTT.

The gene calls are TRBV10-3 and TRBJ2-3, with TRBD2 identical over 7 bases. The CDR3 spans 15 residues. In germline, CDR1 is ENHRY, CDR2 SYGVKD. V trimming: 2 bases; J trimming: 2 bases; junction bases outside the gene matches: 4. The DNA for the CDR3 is TGTGCCATCAGTGAGGTGGGAGGGAACACAGATACGCAGTATTTT. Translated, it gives CAISEVGGNTDTQYF.

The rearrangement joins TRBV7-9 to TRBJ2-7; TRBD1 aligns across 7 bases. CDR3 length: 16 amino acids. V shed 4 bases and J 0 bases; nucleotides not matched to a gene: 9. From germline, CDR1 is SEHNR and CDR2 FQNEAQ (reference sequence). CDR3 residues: CASSSQGTPFSYEQYF. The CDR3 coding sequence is TGTGCCAGCAGCTCACAGGGGACCCCTTTCTCCTACGAGCAGTACTTC.

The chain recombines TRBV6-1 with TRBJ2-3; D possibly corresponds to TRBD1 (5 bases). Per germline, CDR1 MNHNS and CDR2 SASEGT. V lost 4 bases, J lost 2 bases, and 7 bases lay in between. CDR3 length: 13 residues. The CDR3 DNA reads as TGTGCCAGCAGTGGACAGTACACAGATACGCAGTATTTT. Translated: CASSGQYTDTQYF.

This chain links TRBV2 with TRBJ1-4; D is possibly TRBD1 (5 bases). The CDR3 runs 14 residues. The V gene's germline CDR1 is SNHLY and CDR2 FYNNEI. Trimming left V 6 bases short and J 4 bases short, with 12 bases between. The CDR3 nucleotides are TGTGCCAGCAGGATAGACAGAGTTAATGAAAAACTGTTTTTT. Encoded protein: CASRIDRVNEKLFF.

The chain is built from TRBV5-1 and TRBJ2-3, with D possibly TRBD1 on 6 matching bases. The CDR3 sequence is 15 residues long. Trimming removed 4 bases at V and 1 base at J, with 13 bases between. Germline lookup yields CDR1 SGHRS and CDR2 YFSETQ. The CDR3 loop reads CASSLQGVGTDTQYF. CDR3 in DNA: TGCGCCAGCAGCCTACAGGGCGTTGGCACAGATACGCAGTATTTT.

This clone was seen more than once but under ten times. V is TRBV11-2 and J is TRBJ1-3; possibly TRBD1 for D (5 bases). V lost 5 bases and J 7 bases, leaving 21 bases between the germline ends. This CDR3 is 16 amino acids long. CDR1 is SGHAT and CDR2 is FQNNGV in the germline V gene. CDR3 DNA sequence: TGTGCCAGCAGCCGGCTCATTGGGGGGTTGAGGAACACCATATATTTT. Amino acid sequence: CASSRLIGGLRNTIYF. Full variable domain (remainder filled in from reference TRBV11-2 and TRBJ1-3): EAGVAQSPRYKIIEKRQSVAFWCNPISGHATLYWYQQILGQGPKLLIQFQNNGVVDDSQLPKDRFSAERLKGVDSTLKIQPAKLEDSAVYLCASSRLIGGLRNTIYFGEGSWLTVV.

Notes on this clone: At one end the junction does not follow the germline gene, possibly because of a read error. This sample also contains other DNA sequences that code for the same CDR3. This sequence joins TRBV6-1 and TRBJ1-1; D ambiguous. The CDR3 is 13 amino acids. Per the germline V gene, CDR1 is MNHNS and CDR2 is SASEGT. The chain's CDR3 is CASSFISNTEAFF. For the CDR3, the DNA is TGTGCTAGCAGTTTTATATCGAACACTGAAGCTTTCTTT.

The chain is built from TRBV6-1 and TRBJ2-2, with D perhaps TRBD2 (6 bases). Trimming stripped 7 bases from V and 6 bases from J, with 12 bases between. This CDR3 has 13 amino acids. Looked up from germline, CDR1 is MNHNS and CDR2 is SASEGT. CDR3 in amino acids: CASTRGFPGELFF. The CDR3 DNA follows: TGTGCCAGCACGCGGGGTTTCCCCGGGGAGCTGTTTTTT.

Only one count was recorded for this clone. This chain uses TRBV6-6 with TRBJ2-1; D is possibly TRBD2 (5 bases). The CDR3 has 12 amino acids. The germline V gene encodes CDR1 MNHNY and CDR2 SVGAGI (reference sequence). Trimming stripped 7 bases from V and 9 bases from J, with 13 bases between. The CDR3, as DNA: TGTGCCAGCATCGGACTCACGGGTGAGCAGTTCTTC. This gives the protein CASIGLTGEQFF.